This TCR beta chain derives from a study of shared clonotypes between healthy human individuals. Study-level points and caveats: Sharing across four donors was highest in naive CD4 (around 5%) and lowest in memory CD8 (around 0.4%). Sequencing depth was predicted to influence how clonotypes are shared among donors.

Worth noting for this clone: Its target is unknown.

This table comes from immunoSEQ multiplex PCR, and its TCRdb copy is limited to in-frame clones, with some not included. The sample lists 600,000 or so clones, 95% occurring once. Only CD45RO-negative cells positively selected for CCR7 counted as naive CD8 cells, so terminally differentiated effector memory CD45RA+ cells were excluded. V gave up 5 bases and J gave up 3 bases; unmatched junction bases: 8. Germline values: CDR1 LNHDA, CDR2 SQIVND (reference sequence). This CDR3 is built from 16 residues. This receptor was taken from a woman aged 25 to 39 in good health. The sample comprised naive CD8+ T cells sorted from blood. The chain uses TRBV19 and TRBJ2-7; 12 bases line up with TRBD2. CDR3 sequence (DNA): TGTGCCAGTAGTCTCGGGACTAGCGGGCGTTACTACGAGCAGTACTTC. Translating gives CASSLGTSGRYYEQYF. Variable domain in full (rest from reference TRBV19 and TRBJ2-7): DGGITQSPKYLFRKEGQNVTLSCEQNLNHDAMYWYRQDPGQGLRLIYYSQIVNDFQKGDIAEGYSVSREKKESFPLTVTSAQKNPTAFYLCASSLGTSGRYYEQYFGPGTRLTVT.